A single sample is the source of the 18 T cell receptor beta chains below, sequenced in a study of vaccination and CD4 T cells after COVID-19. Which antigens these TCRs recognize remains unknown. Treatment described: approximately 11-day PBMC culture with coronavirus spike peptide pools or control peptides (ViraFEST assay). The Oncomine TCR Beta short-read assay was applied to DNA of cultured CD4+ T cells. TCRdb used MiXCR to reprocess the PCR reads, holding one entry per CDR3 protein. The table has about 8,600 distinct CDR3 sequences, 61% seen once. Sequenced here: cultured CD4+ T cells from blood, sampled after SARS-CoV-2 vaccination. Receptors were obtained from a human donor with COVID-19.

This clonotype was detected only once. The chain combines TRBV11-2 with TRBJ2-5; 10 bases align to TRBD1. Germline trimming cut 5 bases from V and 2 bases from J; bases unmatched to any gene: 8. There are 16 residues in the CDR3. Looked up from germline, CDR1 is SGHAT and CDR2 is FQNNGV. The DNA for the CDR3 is TGTGCCAGCAGCCCCGGGGGGACAGGGGCTCAAGAGACCCAGTACTTC. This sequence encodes CASSPGGTGAQETQYF. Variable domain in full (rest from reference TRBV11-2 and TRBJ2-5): EAGVAQSPRYKIIEKRQSVAFWCNPISGHATLYWYQQILGQGPKLLIQFQNNGVVDDSQLPKDRFSAERLKGVDSTLKIQPAKLEDSAVYLCASSPGGTGAQETQYFGPGTRLLVL.

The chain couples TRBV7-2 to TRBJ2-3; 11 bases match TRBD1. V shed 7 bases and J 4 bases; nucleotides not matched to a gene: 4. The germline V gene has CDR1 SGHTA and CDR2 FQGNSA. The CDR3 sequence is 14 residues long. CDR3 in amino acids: CASTPGQGADTQYF. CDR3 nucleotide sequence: TGTGCCAGCACGCCGGGACAGGGGGCAGATACGCAGTATTTT.

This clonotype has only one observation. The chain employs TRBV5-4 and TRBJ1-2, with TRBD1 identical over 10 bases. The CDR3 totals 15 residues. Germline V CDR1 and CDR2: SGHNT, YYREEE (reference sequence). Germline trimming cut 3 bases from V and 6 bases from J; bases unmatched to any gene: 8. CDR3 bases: TGTGCCAGCAGCTCTACTAGGACAGGGGGGAATGGCTACACCTTC. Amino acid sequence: CASSSTRTGGNGYTF.

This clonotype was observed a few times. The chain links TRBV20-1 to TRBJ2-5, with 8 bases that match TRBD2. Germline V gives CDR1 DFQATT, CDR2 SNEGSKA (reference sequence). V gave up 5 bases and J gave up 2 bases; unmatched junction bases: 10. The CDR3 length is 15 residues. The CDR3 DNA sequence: TGCAGTGCTGTCGAAATAGCGGGGAGACAAGAGACCCAGTACTTC. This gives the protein CSAVEIAGRQETQYF.

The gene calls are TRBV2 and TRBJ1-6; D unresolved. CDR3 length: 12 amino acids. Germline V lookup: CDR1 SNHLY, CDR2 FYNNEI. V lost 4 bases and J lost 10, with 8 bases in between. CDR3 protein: CASSVSGSPLHF. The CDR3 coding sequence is TGTGCCAGCAGTGTTAGTGGATCACCCCTCCACTTT. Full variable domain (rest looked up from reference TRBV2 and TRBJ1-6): EPEVTQTPSHQVTQMGQEVILRCVPISNHLYFYWYRQILGQKVEFLVSFYNNEISEKSEIFDDQFSVERPDGSNFTLKIRSTKLEDSAMYFCASSVSGSPLHFGNGTRLTVT.

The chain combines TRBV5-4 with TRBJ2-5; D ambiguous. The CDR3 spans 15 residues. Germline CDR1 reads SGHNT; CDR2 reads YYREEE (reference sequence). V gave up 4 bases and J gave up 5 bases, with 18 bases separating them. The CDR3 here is CASSRPGRSGETQYF. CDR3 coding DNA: TGTGCCAGCAGCCGGCCAGGACGGTCCGGGGAGACCCAGTACTTC. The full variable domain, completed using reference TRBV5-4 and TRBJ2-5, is ETGVTQSPTHLIKTRGQQVTLRCSSQSGHNTVSWYQQALGQGPQFIFQYYREEENGRGNFPPRFSGLQFPNYSSELNVNALELDDSALYLCASSRPGRSGETQYFGPGTRLLVL.

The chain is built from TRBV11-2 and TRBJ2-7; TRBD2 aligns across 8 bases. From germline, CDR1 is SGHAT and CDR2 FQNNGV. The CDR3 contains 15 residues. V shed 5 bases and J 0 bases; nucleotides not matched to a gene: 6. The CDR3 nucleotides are TGTGCCAGCAGCCCGCGGGGGGCCCGCTCCTACGAGCAGTACTTC. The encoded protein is CASSPRGARSYEQYF.

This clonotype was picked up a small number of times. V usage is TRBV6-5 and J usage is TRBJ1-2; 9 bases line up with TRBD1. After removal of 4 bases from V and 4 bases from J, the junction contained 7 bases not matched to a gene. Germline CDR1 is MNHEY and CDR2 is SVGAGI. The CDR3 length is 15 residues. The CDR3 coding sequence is TGTGCCAGCAGTTCCCCGGGACAGGGTGTCTATGGCTACACCTTC. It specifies CASSSPGQGVYGYTF.

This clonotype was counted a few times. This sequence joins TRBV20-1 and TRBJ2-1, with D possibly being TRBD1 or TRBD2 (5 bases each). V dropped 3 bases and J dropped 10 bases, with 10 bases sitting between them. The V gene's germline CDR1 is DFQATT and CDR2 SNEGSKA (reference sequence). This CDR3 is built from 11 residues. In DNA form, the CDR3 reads TGCAGTGCTAGTCCCCGGGACGAGCAGTTCTTC. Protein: CSASPRDEQFF.

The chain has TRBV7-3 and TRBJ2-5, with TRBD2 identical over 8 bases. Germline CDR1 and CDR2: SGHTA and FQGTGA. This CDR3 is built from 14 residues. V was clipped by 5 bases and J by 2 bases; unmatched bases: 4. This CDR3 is CASSEAGAQETQYF. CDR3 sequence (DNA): TGTGCCAGCAGCGAAGCGGGGGCGCAAGAGACCCAGTACTTC.

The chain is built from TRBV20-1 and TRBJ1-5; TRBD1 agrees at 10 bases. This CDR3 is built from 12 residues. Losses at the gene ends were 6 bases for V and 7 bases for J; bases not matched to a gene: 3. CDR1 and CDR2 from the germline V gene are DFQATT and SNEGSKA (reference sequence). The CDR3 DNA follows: TGCAGTGCCGGGGACAGGGGACAGCCCCAGCATTTT. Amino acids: CSAGDRGQPQHF.

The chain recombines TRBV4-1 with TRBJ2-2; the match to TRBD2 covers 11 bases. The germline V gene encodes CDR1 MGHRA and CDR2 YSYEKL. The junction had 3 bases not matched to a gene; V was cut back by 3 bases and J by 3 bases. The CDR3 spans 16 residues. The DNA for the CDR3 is TGCGCCAGCAGCCATAGCGGGGGGGCCGACACCGGGGAGCTGTTTTTT. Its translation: CASSHSGGADTGELFF.

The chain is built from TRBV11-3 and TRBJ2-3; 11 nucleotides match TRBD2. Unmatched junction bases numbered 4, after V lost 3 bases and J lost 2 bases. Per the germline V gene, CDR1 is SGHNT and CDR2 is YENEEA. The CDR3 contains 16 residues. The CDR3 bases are TGTGCCAGCAGCTTGTTAGCGGGGGGGATCACAGATACGCAGTATTTT. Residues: CASSLLAGGITDTQYF.

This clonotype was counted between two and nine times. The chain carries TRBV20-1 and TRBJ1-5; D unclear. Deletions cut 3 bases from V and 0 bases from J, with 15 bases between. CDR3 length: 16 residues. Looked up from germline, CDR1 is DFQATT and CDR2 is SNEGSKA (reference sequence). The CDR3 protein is CSASLPYPYSNQPQHF. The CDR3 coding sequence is TGCAGTGCTAGTTTGCCATACCCTTATAGCAATCAGCCCCAGCATTTT.

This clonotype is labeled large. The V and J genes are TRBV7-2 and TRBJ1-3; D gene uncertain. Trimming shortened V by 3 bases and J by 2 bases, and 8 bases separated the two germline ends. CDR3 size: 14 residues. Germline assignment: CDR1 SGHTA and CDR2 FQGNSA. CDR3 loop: CASSFRGAGNTIYF. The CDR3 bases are TGTGCCAGCAGCTTCCGCGGGGCTGGAAACACCATATATTTT.

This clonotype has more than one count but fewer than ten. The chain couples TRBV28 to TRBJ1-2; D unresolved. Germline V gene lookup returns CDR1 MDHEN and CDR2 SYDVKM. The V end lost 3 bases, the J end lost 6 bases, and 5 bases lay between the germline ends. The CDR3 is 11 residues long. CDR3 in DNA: TGTGCCAGCAGTTTCTGGGATGGCTACACCTTC. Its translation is CASSFWDGYTF.

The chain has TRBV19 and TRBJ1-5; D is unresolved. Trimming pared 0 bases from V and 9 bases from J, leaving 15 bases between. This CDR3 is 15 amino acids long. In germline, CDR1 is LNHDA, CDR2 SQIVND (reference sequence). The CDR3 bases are TGTGCCAGTAGTATAGATCTGCCGGGTAAGGGGCCCCAGCATTTT. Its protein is CASSIDLPGKGPQHF.

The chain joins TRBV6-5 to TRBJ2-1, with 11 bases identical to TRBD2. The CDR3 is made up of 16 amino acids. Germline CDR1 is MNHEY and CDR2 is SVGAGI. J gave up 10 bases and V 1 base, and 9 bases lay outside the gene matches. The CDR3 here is CASSYYVAGGPGEQFF. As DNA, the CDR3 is TGTGCCAGCAGTTACTACGTAGCGGGGGGGCCCGGGGAGCAGTTCTTC.